This record concerns one T cell receptor (beta chain) sequence. In the original workflow: Estimation of nucleated cell counts was performed using reference gene primer amplification. The method was immunoSEQ multiplex PCR; TCRdb's version includes in-frame clones alone and lacks a portion of them. For V, J and clone size, that table is used; D and trimming come from the DNA. The data show some 240,000 clones, with roughly 84% seen just once and 1.2% to 1.5% held by the top ten. This sample was taken from a study of blood T cell repertoires in COVID-19. Study-wide background: The samples span acute and convalescent COVID-19 from the United States, Italy and Spain.

Trimming pared 4 bases from V and 5 bases from J, leaving 14 bases between. The CDR3 length is 15 residues. Germline CDR1 is MNHEY and CDR2 is SVGAGI. The V and J genes are TRBV6-5 and TRBJ1-4; D perhaps matches TRBD1 (6 bases). The receptor comes from a woman aged 40 to 50 who had recovered from COVID-19. Sequenced input: peripheral blood. As DNA, the CDR3 is TGTGCCAGCAGTTCCTTACAGGGCTTAAATGAAAAACTGTTTTTT. Amino acid sequence: CASSSLQGLNEKLFF.